The 7 T cell receptor beta chains listed next were all sequenced from one sample in a study of T cell responses to AZD1222 COVID-19 vaccine. Profiling relied on immunoSEQ multiplex PCR, and the TCRdb table lists in-frame clones only, not all of them. Seen here are some 120,000 clones, roughly 91% observed once, and the top ten hold over 8.5%. The input for sequencing was peripheral blood, taken on day 0 of MenACWY control vaccination. The source is an adult in good health.

V and J are TRBV29-1 and TRBJ1-2; D unresolved. Trimming cost V 2 bases and J 5 bases, with 6 bases left between them. This CDR3 has 11 residues. CDR1 is SQVTM, CDR2 ANQGSEA, per germline. The CDR3 nucleotides are TGCAGCGTTGAAAAGGAGTATGGCTACACCTTC. Amino acid sequence: CSVEKEYGYTF.

The genes are TRBV6-6 and TRBJ2-1; D is unclear. Trimming left V 5 bases short and J 5 bases short, with 10 bases between. The germline CDR1 and CDR2 sequences are MNHNY and SVGAGI (reference sequence). The CDR3 runs to 13 residues. CDR3 DNA: TGTGCCAGCAGTGTGGTATCCCACAATGAGCAGTTCTTC. Translation gives CASSVVSHNEQFF.

The rearrangement uses TRBV4-1 and TRBJ2-2, with 9 nucleotides matching TRBD1. The J segment lost 6 bases and the V segment lost 4 bases, leaving 12 bases of the junction unmatched. Per the germline V gene, CDR1 is MGHRA and CDR2 is YSYEKL. CDR3 length equals 17 residues. Here the CDR3 reads CASSLYAQGATAGELFF. In DNA form, the CDR3 reads TGCGCCAGCAGCCTCTACGCACAGGGGGCAACAGCCGGGGAGCTGTTTTTT.

The rearrangement joins TRBV7-6 to TRBJ2-5; 8 positions match TRBD1. Trimming removed 5 bases from V and 4 bases from J; junction bases left unmatched: 12. The CDR3 has 16 residues. Looked up from germline, CDR1 is SGHVS and CDR2 is FNYEAQ. Here the CDR3 DNA reads TGTGCCAGCAGCCGCGGACAGGGCGGTCTAGGAGAGACCCAGTACTTC. Residues: CASSRGQGGLGETQYF.

This chain joins TRBV6-6 and TRBJ2-7; a possible D gene is TRBD1 (5 bases). Germline values: CDR1 MNHNY, CDR2 SVGAGI (reference sequence). CDR3 length: 14 residues. With 7 bases removed from V and 2 bases from J, the gap between germline ends came to 15 bases. This chain's CDR3 is CASTLRADTYEQYF. The CDR3 region has the DNA TGTGCCAGCACTCTCAGGGCAGATACCTACGAGCAGTACTTC.

V is TRBV5-4 and J is TRBJ2-1, with 11 bases identical to TRBD2. Trimming removed 0 bases from V and 9 bases from J; junction bases left unmatched: 5. Germline V gives CDR1 SGHNT, CDR2 YYREEE (reference sequence). This CDR3 spans 15 amino acids. The CDR3 DNA follows: TGTGCCAGCAGCTTGGTAGCGGGAGGGCGGACTGAGCAGTTCTTC. This translates into CASSLVAGGRTEQFF.

In this sample, this clone turned up once. The chain couples TRBV27 to TRBJ2-1; D remains unclear. V was pared by 3 bases and J by 1 base, with 10 bases between. The CDR3 is made up of 15 amino acids. Germline CDR1 is MNHEY and CDR2 is SMNVEV (reference sequence). The CDR3 DNA reads TGTGCCAGCAGTTTTGACCGGTCGTCCTACAATGAGCAGTTCTTC. Its translation is CASSFDRSSYNEQFF.